This TCR beta chain was found in a study of PD-L1 blockade in urothelial cancer. Trimming at V came to 5 bases and at J to 11 bases, leaving 9 bases not matched to a gene. The CDR3 runs to 13 residues. Germline loops: CDR1 MDHEN, CDR2 SYDVKM. A spike-in of synthetic TCR analog templates was added to each PCR. Some clones are missing from TCRdb's copy, which holds only in-frame ones; the method was immunoSEQ multiplex PCR. Found here are roughly 120,000 clones, 65% to 85% of them singletons; the top ten hold 3% to 4%. The time point is: pretreatment peripheral blood. Disease in patients was locally advanced or metastatic urothelial carcinoma.

Sequencing used PBMCs, obtained around atezolizumab (anti-PD-L1) treatment. This TCR came from a man aged 45 to 65 with urothelial cancer. The gene calls are TRBV28 and TRBJ1-1; 9 bases agree with TRBD1. DNA of the CDR3: TGTGCCAGCAGTCCCGGGACAGGGAGGAAGGCTTTCTTT. This sequence encodes CASSPGTGRKAFF.